These 5 T cell receptor beta chains were all obtained from the same sample, sequenced in a study of blood T cell repertoires in COVID-19 (dated by TCRdb to about 2020). Library preparation used the immunoSEQ multiplex PCR assay. TCRdb limited this immuneACCESS table to in-frame rearrangements with V and J called. A share of clones is missing; checked studies link under half to unresolved V genes, and the rest is unexplained. For this sample the table gives tens of thousands of clones, of which roughly 82% were detected only once. The ten largest clones take up roughly 8% of the sample. What was sequenced was peripheral blood. The receptors shown here come from a man in his fifties or sixties with active COVID-19.

The rearrangement uses TRBV11-3 and TRBJ2-2; TRBD2 matches 7 bases. The length of the CDR3 is 15 residues. Germline trimming cut 5 bases from V and 4 bases from J; bases unmatched to any gene: 7. Germline CDR1 and CDR2: SGHNT and YENEEA. Written as DNA, the CDR3 is TGTGCCAGCAGCAAGTGGGGCGGGAGCACCGGGGAGCTGTTTTTT. This gives the protein CASSKWGGSTGELFF.

The table lists this clone with a few counts. The rearrangement joins TRBV7-6 to TRBJ2-1; 9 bases align to TRBD2. Germline V CDR1 and CDR2: SGHVS, FNYEAQ. There are 20 residues in the CDR3. V was clipped by 3 bases and J by 8 bases; unmatched bases: 23. This CDR3 reads CASSLRALGARASGDHEQFF. CDR3 nucleotide sequence: TGTGCCAGCAGCTTGAGAGCCCTAGGCGCTCGAGCTAGCGGGGATCATGAGCAGTTCTTC.

This clone was seen just once. This rearrangement joins TRBV5-8 to TRBJ1-4; TRBD1 aligns across 7 bases. From germline, CDR1 is SGHTS and CDR2 YDEGEE. CDR3 length: 16 amino acids. V lost 4 bases to trimming and J lost 0 bases; unmatched junction nucleotides: 6. CDR3 residues: CASSVTGFATNEKLFF. The CDR3 DNA reads as TGTGCCAGCAGCGTGACAGGGTTTGCAACTAATGAAAAACTGTTTTTT.

The chain recombines TRBV6-9 with TRBJ2-7, with 11 bases that match TRBD1. Germline loops: CDR1 MNHGY, CDR2 SVAAGI. V trimming: 4 bases; J trimming: 6 bases; junction bases outside the gene matches: 8. The CDR3 is 15 amino acids. This CDR3 is CASSSSGTGGGEQYF. The CDR3, as DNA: TGTGCCAGCAGTTCCTCCGGGACAGGGGGTGGCGAGCAGTACTTC.

This chain connects TRBV3-1 (or the pseudogene TRBV3-2) to TRBJ1-1; D is perhaps TRBD1 (5 bases). The ends were cut back, 3 bases at V and 1 base at J, with 6 bases in the middle. CDR1 is LGHDT and CDR2 is YNNKEL in the germline V gene (reference sequence). This CDR3 has 13 residues. CDR3 loop: CASSHQGNTEAFF. CDR3 DNA sequence: TGTGCCAGCAGCCACCAGGGGAACACTGAAGCTTTCTTT.